The rows below give T cell receptor beta chains drawn from one sample of a study of blood T cell repertoires in COVID-19. The assay was immunoSEQ multiplex PCR, and TCRdb's table has in-frame clones only and misses some. The profile covers a few hundred thousand clones, with approximately 86% appearing a single time and nearly 2% taken by the ten largest. Material: peripheral blood. The receptors originated from a man aged 30 to 39 with active or convalescent COVID-19. Each CDR3 is given with its conserved first and last residue. The D gene is left open where the match is weak. Clone size appears in some rows only: once, few, many, or a class for an expanded clone.

>-|TRBV11-2|-|TRBJ2-3
TGTGCCAGCAGCTTTCGGGGGACAGTTGCAGATACGCAGTATTTT
CASSFRGTVADTQYF
>-|TRBV18|-|TRBJ1-4
TGTGCCAGCTCACCCGGGGGGACGAATGAAAAACTGTTTTTT
CASSPGGTNEKLFF
>-|TRBV5-1|few|TRBJ1-1
TGCGCCAGCAGCTTGTTTATCGACACTGAAGCTTTCTTT
CASSLFIDTEAFF
>TRBD1|TRBV4-3|-|TRBJ1-6
TGCGCCAGCAGCCGAGTAGGGAAGGGGGCGAGTTCACCCCTCCACTTT
CASSRVGKGASSPLHF
>-|TRBV11-2|-|TRBJ1-1
TGTGCCAGCAGCTTTTCCATGCGGTATACTGAAGCTTTCTTT
CASSFSMRYTEAFF
>TRBD1|TRBV5-1|few|TRBJ1-1
TGCGCCAGCAGCCCAAGGACGACAGGGGGCACGGCTTTCTTT
CASSPRTTGGTAFF
>-|TRBV7-8|-|TRBJ1-3
TGTGCCAGCAGCCCGGGGGTTACTGGAAACACCATATATTTT
CASSPGVTGNTIYF
>TRBD1|TRBV7-8|-|TRBJ1-2
TGTGCCAGCAGCTTTGACAGGGAAGGCTACACCTTC
CASSFDREGYTF
>-|TRBV2|-|TRBJ1-1
TGTGCCAGCAGAGGACAAGCCTGGTTCGTCTTCTTT
CASRGQAWFVFF
>-|TRBV5-1|-|TRBJ1-6
TGCGCCAGCAGCGACACGGACGCTGGGGGGAATTCACCCCTCCACTTT
CASSDTDAGGNSPLHF
>-|TRBV5-1|-|TRBJ1-1
TGCGCCAGCAGAGCAGGCTGGGTTGAAGCTTTCTTT
CASRAGWVEAFF
>TRBD2|TRBV5-1|-|TRBJ2-7
TGCGCCAGCAGCGCGCTAGCGGGGGGATACGAGCAGTACTTC
CASSALAGGYEQYF
>TRBD1|TRBV5-4|once|TRBJ2-7
TGTGCCAGCAGCTTGGGGGGGACAGCCTACGAGCAGTACTTC
CASSLGGTAYEQYF
>TRBD1|TRBV20-1|-|TRBJ2-1
TGCAGTGCCAGTCCGGGACAGGGGTTGTACAATGAGCAGTTCTTC
CSASPGQGLYNEQFF
>-|TRBV27|-|TRBJ2-7
TGTGCCACGGGGCGGACTAACTACGAGCAGTACTTC
CATGRTNYEQYF
>-|TRBV3-1/TRBV3-2|-|TRBJ2-4
TGTGCCAGCAGCCAAGATGCTAGACTCAAAAACATTCAGTACTTC
CASSQDARLKNIQYF
>TRBD1|TRBV6-1|-|TRBJ2-1
TGTGCCAGCAGTGAACTCAGGGGGAGTGAGCAGTTCTTC
CASSELRGSEQFF
>TRBD2|TRBV5-4|-|TRBJ2-2
TGTGCCAGCGGGAGGGATTATCACGGGGAGCTGTTTTTT
CASGRDYHGELFF
>-|TRBV18|-|TRBJ1-5
TGTGCCAGCTCATCCGCACAGGGACCTAATCAGCCCCAGCATTTT
CASSSAQGPNQPQHF
>-|TRBV3-1/TRBV3-2|-|TRBJ1-3
TGTGCCAGCAGCCAGCGCCGCGGGACGGAACTCTTCGGAAACACCATATATTTT
CASSQRRGTELFGNTIYF
>-|TRBV6-5|-|TRBJ1-6
TGTGCCAGCACCCAAAGCCCCCCGGGATCACCCCTCCACTTT
CASTQSPPGSPLHF
>-|TRBV28|-|TRBJ1-3
TGTGCCAGCAGTTCCCCCTCGGGAGGAAACACCATATATTTT
CASSSPSGGNTIYF
>TRBD1|TRBV5-1|-|TRBJ2-6
TGCGCCAGCAGCCTATGGACAGGGAACTCTGGGGCCAACGTCCTGACTTTC
CASSLWTGNSGANVLTF
>-|TRBV4-2|-|TRBJ1-4
TGTGCCAGCAGCCAAGATAGATTGAAGAGTAATGAAAAACTGTTTTTT
CASSQDRLKSNEKLFF
>TRBD1|TRBV27|-|TRBJ2-3
TGTGCCAGCCGGGGACAGGGGATACCAGATACGCAGTATTTT
CASRGQGIPDTQYF
>TRBD1|TRBV5-1|-|TRBJ2-7
TGCGCCAGCACCAGGGGGATTGAAGGGTACGAGCAGTACTTC
CASTRGIEGYEQYF
>-|TRBV6-1|-|TRBJ1-2
TGTGCCAGCAGTGGACCGCGGGGGCGCTTAAACTATGGCTACACCTTC
CASSGPRGRLNYGYTF
>TRBD2|TRBV7-9|-|TRBJ2-1
TGTGCCAGCAGCCCAACCGGGACTAGCGGGGGAGGGCAGTTCTTC
CASSPTGTSGGGQFF
>-|TRBV19|-|TRBJ1-1
TGTGCCAGTAGTATCTCGGGGTCCACTGAAGCTTTCTTT
CASSISGSTEAFF
>-|TRBV6-5|-|TRBJ2-7
TGTGCCAGCAGTTACAGCACCGGGACATCCTACGAGCAGTACTTC
CASSYSTGTSYEQYF
>-|TRBV5-8|once|TRBJ1-2
TGTGCCAGCATTAGGGGCCGCCTCGGTAGCTACACCTTC
CASIRGRLGSYTF
>TRBD2|TRBV20-1|-|TRBJ2-7
TGCAGTGCTAGTGCTAGCGGGGGATTCTACGAGCAGTACTTC
CSASASGGFYEQYF
>TRBD2|TRBV3-1/TRBV3-2|-|TRBJ2-5
TGTGCCAGCAGTCTCAGAGCGGGGGGCGGGGAGACCCAGTACTTC
CASSLRAGGGETQYF
>-|TRBV2|-|TRBJ2-1
TGTGCCAGCAGTGAAGTGGGGCCCTCCTACAATGAGCAGTTCTTC
CASSEVGPSYNEQFF
>TRBD1|TRBV4-2|-|TRBJ1-1
TGTGCCAGCAGCCACCAGGGGGGACAGGGGTCGGATGAAGCTTTCTTT
CASSHQGGQGSDEAFF
>TRBD1|TRBV7-2|-|TRBJ1-5
TGTGCCAGCAGCCCAAGAGGGACAGTAATAAATCAGCCCCAGCATTTT
CASSPRGTVINQPQHF
>TRBD1|TRBV7-9|few|TRBJ1-2
TGTGCCAGCAGCCAGGGGGCGCTTGGCTACACCTTC
CASSQGALGYTF
>TRBD2|TRBV11-3|-|TRBJ2-3
TGTGCCAGCAGCTTTTCTAGCGGGGCGGATACGCAGTATTTT
CASSFSSGADTQYF
>TRBD2|TRBV9|-|TRBJ2-3
TGTGCCAGCAGCCTAGGACTAGTAGATGCAGATACGCAGTATTTT
CASSLGLVDADTQYF
>TRBD2|TRBV2|few|TRBJ2-7
TGTGCCAGCAGTCCACGCGGGGGGGAGAGCTCCTACGAGCAGTACTTC
CASSPRGGESSYEQYF